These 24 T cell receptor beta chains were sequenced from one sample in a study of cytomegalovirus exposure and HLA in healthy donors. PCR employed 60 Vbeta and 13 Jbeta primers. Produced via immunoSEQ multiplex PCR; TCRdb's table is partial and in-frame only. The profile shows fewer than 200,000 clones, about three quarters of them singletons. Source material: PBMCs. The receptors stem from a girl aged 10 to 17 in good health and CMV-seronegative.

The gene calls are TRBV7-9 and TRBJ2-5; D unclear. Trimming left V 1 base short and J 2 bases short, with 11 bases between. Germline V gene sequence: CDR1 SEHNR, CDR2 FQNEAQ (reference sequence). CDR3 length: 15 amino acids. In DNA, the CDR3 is TGTGCCAGCAGCTTAGGGGTTACAGATCAAGAGACCCAGTACTTC. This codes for CASSLGVTDQETQYF.

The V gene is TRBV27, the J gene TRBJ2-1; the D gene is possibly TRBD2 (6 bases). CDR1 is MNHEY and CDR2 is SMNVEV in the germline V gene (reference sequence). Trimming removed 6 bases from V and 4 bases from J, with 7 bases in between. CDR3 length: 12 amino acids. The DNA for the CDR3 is TGTGCCAGCAGACGGGGGTACAATGAGCAGTTCTTC. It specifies CASRRGYNEQFF.

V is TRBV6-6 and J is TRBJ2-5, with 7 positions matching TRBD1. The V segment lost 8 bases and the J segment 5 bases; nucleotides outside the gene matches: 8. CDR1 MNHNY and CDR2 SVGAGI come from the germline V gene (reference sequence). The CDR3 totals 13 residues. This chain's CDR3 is CASVSDRPETQYF. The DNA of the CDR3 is TGTGCCAGCGTTTCGGACAGGCCTGAGACCCAGTACTTC.

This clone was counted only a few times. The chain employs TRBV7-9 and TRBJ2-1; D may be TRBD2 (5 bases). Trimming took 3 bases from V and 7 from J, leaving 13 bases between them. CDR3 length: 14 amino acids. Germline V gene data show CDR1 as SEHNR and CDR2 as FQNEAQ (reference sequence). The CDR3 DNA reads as TGTGCCAGCAGCTTTGTTCGGGGTCTAAATGAGCAGTTCTTC. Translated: CASSFVRGLNEQFF.

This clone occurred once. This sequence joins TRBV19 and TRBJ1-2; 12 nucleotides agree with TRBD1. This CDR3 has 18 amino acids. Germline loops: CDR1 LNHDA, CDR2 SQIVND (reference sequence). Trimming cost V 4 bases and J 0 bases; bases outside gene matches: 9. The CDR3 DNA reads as TGTGCCAGTAGTACGCGGAGGGGACAGGGGGCTCCTAACTATGGCTACACCTTC. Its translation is CASSTRRGQGAPNYGYTF. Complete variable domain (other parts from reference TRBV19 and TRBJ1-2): DGGITQSPKYLFRKEGQNVTLSCEQNLNHDAMYWYRQDPGQGLRLIYYSQIVNDFQKGDIAEGYSVSREKKESFPLTVTSAQKNPTAFYLCASSTRRGQGAPNYGYTFGSGTRLTVV.

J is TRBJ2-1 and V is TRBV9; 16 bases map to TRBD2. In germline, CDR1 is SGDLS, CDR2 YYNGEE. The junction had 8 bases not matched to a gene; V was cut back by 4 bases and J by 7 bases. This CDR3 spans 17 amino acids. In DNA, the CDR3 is TGTGCCAGCAGCCTCGGGACTAGCGGGGGGGCCGTGAATGAGCAGTTCTTC. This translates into CASSLGTSGGAVNEQFF.

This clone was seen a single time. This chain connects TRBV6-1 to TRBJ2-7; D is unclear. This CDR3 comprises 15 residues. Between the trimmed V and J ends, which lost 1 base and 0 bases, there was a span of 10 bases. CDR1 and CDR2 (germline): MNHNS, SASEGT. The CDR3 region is CASSEGPDNSYEQYF. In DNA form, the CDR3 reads TGTGCCAGCAGTGAAGGGCCAGATAACTCCTACGAGCAGTACTTC.

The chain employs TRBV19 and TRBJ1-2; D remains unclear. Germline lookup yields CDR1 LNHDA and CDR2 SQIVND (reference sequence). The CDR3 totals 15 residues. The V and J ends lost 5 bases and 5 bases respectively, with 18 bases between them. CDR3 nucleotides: TGTGCCAGTAGTTTTGTTGCGGACTTAAGATATGGCTACACCTTC. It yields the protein CASSFVADLRYGYTF.

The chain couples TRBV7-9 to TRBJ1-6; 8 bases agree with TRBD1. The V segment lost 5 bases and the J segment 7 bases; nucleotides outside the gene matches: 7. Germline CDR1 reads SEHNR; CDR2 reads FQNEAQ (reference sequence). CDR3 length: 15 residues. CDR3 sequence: CASSQTGGSNSPLHF. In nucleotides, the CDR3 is TGTGCCAGCAGCCAAACAGGGGGATCGAATTCACCCCTCCACTTT. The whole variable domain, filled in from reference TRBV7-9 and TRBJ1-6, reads DTGVSQNPRHKITKRGQNVTFRCDPISEHNRLYWYRQTLGQGPEFLTYFQNEAQLEKSRLLSDRFSAERPKGSFSTLEIQRTEQGDSAMYLCASSQTGGSNSPLHFGNGTRLTVT.

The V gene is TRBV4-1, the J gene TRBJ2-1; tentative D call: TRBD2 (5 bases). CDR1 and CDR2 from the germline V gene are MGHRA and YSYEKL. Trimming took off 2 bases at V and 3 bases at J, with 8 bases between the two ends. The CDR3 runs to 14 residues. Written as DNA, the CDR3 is TGCGCCAGCAGCCAAATCCGGGACTACAATGAGCAGTTCTTC. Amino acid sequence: CASSQIRDYNEQFF.

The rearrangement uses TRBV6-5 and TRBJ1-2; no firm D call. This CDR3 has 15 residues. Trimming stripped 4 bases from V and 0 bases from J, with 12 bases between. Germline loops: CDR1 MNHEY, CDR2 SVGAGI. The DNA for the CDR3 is TGTGCCAGCAGTTCCCCGACTGAATCTAACTATGGCTACACCTTC. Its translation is CASSSPTESNYGYTF.

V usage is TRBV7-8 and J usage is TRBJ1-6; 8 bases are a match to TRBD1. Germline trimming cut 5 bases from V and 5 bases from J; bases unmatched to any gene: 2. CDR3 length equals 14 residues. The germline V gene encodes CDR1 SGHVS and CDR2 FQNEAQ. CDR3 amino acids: CASSVGQDNSPLHF. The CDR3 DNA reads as TGTGCCAGCAGCGTGGGACAGGATAATTCACCCCTCCACTTT.

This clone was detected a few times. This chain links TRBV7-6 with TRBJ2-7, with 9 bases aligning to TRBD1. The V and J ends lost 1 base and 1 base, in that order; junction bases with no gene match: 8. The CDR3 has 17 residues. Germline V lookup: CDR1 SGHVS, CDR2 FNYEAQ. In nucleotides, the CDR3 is TGTGCCAGCAGCTTAGAGGCCGGGACAGGGACATCCTACGAGCAGTACTTC. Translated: CASSLEAGTGTSYEQYF.

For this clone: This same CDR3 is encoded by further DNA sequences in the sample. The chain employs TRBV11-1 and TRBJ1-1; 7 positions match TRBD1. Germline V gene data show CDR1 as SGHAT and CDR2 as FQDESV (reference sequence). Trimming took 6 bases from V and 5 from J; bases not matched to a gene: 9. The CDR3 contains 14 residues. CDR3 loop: CASSLSGGKTEAFF. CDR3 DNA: TGTGCCAGCAGTTTATCAGGGGGGAAGACTGAAGCTTTCTTT.

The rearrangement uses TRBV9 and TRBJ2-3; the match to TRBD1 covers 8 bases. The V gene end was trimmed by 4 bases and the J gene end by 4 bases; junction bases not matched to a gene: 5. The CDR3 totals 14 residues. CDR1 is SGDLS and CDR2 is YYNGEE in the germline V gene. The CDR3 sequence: CASSSGGLADTQYF. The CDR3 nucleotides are TGTGCCAGCAGCTCAGGGGGCCTTGCAGATACGCAGTATTTT.

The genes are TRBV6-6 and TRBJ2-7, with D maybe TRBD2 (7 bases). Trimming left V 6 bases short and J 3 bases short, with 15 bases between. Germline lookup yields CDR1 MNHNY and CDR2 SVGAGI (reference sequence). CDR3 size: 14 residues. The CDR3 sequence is CASSSQRGHYEQYF. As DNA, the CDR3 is TGTGCCAGCAGCTCCCAGCGGGGACACTACGAGCAGTACTTC.

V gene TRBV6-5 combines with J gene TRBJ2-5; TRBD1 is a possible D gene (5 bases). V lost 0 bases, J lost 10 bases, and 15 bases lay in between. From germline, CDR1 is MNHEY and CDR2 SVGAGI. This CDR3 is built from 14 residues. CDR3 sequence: CASSYSRSQGGQYF. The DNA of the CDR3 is TGTGCCAGCAGTTACTCTCGCTCCCAGGGCGGCCAGTACTTC.

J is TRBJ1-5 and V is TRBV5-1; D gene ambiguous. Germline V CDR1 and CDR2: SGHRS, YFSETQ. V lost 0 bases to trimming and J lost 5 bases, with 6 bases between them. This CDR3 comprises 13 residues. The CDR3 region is CASSLGGYQPQHF. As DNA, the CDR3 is TGCGCCAGCAGCTTGGGAGGGTATCAGCCCCAGCATTTT.

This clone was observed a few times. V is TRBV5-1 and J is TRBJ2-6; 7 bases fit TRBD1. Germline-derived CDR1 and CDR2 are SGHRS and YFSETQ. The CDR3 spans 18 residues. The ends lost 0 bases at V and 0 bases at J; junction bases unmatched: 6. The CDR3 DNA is TGCGCCAGCAGCTTGGAGGGGACAGTTTACTCTGGGGCCAACGTCCTGACTTTC. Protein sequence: CASSLEGTVYSGANVLTF.

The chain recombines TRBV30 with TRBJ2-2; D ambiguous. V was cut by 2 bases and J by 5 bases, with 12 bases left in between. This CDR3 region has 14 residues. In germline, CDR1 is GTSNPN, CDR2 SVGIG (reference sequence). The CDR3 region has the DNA TGTGCCTGGAGTCCCGGGTCGGAAACCGGGGAGCTGTTTTTT. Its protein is CAWSPGSETGELFF. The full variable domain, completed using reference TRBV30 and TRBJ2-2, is SQTIHQWPATLVQPVGSPLSLECTVEGTSNPNLYWYRQAAGRGLQLLFYSVGIGQISSEVPQNLSASRPQDRQFILSSKKLLLSDSGFYLCAWSPGSETGELFFGEGSRLTVL.

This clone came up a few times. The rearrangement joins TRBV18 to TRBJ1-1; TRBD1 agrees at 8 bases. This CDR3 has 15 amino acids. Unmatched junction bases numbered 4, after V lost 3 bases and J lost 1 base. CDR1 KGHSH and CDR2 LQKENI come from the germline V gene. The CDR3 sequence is CASSPGDRRNTEAFF. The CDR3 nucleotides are TGTGCCAGCTCACCGGGGGACAGGCGGAACACTGAAGCTTTCTTT.

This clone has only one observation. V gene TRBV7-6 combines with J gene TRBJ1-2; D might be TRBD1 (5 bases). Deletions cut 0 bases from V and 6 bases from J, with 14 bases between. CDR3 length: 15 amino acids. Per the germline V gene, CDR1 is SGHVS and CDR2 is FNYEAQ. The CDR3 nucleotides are TGTGCCAGCAGCTTAGCGATAGGGACTGCAAATGGCTACACCTTC. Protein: CASSLAIGTANGYTF.

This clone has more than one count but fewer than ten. Here the CDR3 reads CASSYPDRTYEQYF. CDR3 coding DNA: TGTGCCAGCAGTTACCCGGACAGGACCTACGAGCAGTACTTC. The chain has TRBV6-6 and TRBJ2-7; 7 positions agree with TRBD1. The trim removed 2 bases at V and 2 bases at J, leaving 3 bases unmatched. Looked up from germline, CDR1 is MNHNY and CDR2 is SVGAGI (reference sequence). The CDR3 has 14 amino acids.

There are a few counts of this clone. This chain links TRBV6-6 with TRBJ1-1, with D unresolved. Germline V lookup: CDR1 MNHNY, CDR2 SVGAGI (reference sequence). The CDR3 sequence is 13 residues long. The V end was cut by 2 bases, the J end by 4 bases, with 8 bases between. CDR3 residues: CASSYRQATEAFF. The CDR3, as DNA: TGTGCCAGCAGTTACAGGCAGGCCACTGAAGCTTTCTTT.